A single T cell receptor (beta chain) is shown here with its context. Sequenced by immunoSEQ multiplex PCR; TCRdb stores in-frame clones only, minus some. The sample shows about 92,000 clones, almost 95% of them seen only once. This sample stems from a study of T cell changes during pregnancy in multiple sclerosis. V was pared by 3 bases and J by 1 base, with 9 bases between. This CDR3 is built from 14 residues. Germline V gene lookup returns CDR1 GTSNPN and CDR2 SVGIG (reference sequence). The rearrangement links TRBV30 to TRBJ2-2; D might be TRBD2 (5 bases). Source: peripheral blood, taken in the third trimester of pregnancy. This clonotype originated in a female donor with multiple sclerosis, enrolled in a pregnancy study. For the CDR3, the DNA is TGTGCCTGGAGAGCCGGGGTGAACACCGGGGAGCTGTTTTTT. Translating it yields CAWRAGVNTGELFF.